These 28 T cell receptor beta chains were all obtained from the same sample, sequenced in a study of CD8 T cells in Susac syndrome. Random hexamers were used to reverse transcribe an amount of roughly 0.45 to 1 ug RNA. TCRdb re-derived calls from the immunoSEQ multiplex PCR reads in MiXCR, one entry per CDR3 protein. In the table there are some 120,000 distinct CDR3 sequences, about 92% of which are singletons. Sequencing input: CD8+ T cells from PBMCs. Receptors were obtained from a human donor with multiple sclerosis.

The chain carries TRBV12-5 and TRBJ2-7, with 10 bases fitting TRBD1. The germline CDR1 and CDR2 sequences are LGHNT and FRNRAP. The CDR3 extends over 17 amino acids. V lost 1 base to trimming and J lost 2 bases; unmatched junction nucleotides: 8. In DNA, the CDR3 is TGTGCTAGTGGTTTGGGTCCCCGGGACAGGGGACCCTACGAGCAGTACTTC. Its translation is CASGLGPRDRGPYEQYF.

This chain links TRBV6-7 with TRBJ2-7; D perhaps matches TRBD2 (5 bases). TRBV6-7 is an ORF, with its function uncertain. The ends were cut back, 7 bases at V and 0 bases at J, with 10 bases in the middle. This CDR3 has 13 amino acids. CDR3 sequence: CASIKDFSYEQYV. CDR3 nucleotide sequence: TGTGCCAGCATCAAGGACTTCTCCTACGAGCAGTACGTC.

The J gene is TRBJ2-3, the V gene TRBV10-3; 7 positions agree with TRBD2. The CDR3 loop spans 15 amino acids. V dropped 0 bases and J dropped 10; count of bases not matched to a gene: 10. From germline, CDR1 is ENHRY and CDR2 SYGVKD. The CDR3 region has the DNA TGTGCCATCAGTGAGTCGGGTCAGGCGGGAGACCCGCAGTATTTT. Residues: CAISESGQAGDPQYF.

The chain carries TRBV5-1 and TRBJ2-2; D is ambiguous. Trimming removed 9 bases at V and 4 bases at J, with 7 bases between. Germline assignment: CDR1 SGHRS and CDR2 YFSETQ. This CDR3 spans 11 amino acids. For the CDR3, the DNA is TGCGCCATCGTTGTCACCGGGGAGCTGTTTTTT. Encoded protein: CAIVVTGELFF.

The V call is TRBV4-1, the J call TRBJ2-1, with 7 bases aligning to TRBD2. The CDR3 spans 16 residues. The V segment lost 4 bases and the J segment 1 base; nucleotides outside the gene matches: 7. Germline lookup yields CDR1 MGHRA and CDR2 YSYEKL. CDR3: CASSRNGRPSYNEQFF. The CDR3 bases are TGCGCCAGCAGCCGAAACGGGAGGCCTTCCTACAATGAGCAGTTCTTC.

The chain has TRBV6-5 and TRBJ1-2, with 7 bases fitting TRBD1. This CDR3 spans 17 amino acids. V dropped 0 bases and J dropped 5; count of bases not matched to a gene: 12. Germline values: CDR1 MNHEY, CDR2 SVGAGI. CDR3 sequence reads: CASSYSRSTGWQYGYTF. CDR3 coding DNA: TGTGCCAGCAGTTACTCCCGGTCGACAGGGTGGCAGTATGGCTACACCTTC.

J is TRBJ1-4 and V is TRBV12-3 or TRBV12-4; D is uncertain. V dropped 6 bases and J dropped 7 bases, with 18 bases sitting between them. CDR3 size: 15 residues. The CDR3 loop is CASSSGEPYREKLFF. The CDR3 bases are TGTGCCAGCAGCTCCGGGGAGCCGTACCGTGAAAAACTGTTTTTT.

The chain recombines TRBV9 with TRBJ1-4, with a weak D call TRBD1 (5 bases). CDR1 and CDR2 (germline): SGDLS, YYNGEE. The CDR3 runs to 14 residues. With 3 bases removed from V and 5 bases from J, the gap between germline ends came to 11 bases. CDR3 residues: CASSGRDGNEKLFF. The CDR3 DNA reads as TGTGCCAGCAGCGGCCGGGACGGGAATGAAAAACTGTTTTTT.

The V gene is TRBV30, the J gene TRBJ2-1, with D unresolved. Germline CDR1 reads GTSNPN; CDR2 reads SVGIG (reference sequence). The CDR3 runs 14 residues. V lost 2 bases to trimming and J lost 6 bases, with 14 bases between them. The CDR3 reads CAWSSRTKPNEQFF. The CDR3 nucleotides are TGTGCCTGGAGTTCGAGAACCAAGCCCAATGAGCAGTTCTTC.

As DNA, the CDR3 is TGTGCCAGCAGCGGTCCAGGGGGCGGCTACAATGAGCAGTTCTTC. This codes for CASSGPGGGYNEQFF. The chain combines TRBV7-9 with TRBJ2-1; TRBD1 matches 8 bases. V dropped 5 bases and J dropped 3; count of bases not matched to a gene: 6. The CDR3 sequence is 15 residues long. Germline V gives CDR1 SEHNR, CDR2 FQNEAQ (reference sequence).

The V gene is TRBV5-1, the J gene TRBJ2-3, with TRBD2 identical over 9 bases. This CDR3 has 17 amino acids. V lost 5 bases to trimming and J lost 1 base; unmatched junction nucleotides: 11. Germline V gene data show CDR1 as SGHRS and CDR2 as YFSETQ. CDR3 bases: TGCGCCAGCAGTTTGTCCCGACTAGCGGAACGCACAGATACGCAGTATTTT. It encodes CASSLSRLAERTDTQYF.

Only one count was recorded for this clonotype. The chain joins TRBV11-2 to TRBJ2-7, with D perhaps TRBD1 (6 bases). CDR1 is SGHAT and CDR2 is FQNNGV in the germline V gene. The length of the CDR3 is 15 residues. V was clipped by 4 bases and J by 0 bases, with 13 bases between them. CDR3 DNA sequence: TGTGCCAGCAGCTCTAACAAGGGGGTCTCCTACGAGCAGTACTTC. Translating it yields CASSSNKGVSYEQYF.

The chain joins TRBV7-9 to TRBJ2-1; 8 bases agree with TRBD2. Germline-derived CDR1 and CDR2 are SEHNR and FQNEAQ (reference sequence). The CDR3 totals 17 residues. After removal of 3 bases from V and 5 bases from J, the junction contained 12 bases not matched to a gene. The chain's CDR3 is CASSFPLWREDHNEQFF. The CDR3 nucleotides read TGTGCCAGCAGCTTCCCTCTTTGGCGGGAGGACCACAATGAGCAGTTCTTC.

The chain uses TRBV7-8 and TRBJ2-7; D gene uncertain. CDR3 length: 12 amino acids. Looked up from germline, CDR1 is SGHVS and CDR2 is FQNEAQ. V was cut by 2 bases and J by 2 bases, with 4 bases left in between. The CDR3 reads CASSLRPYEQYV. The CDR3, as DNA: TGTGCCAGCAGCTTAAGACCCTACGAGCAGTACGTC.

The gene calls are TRBV13 and TRBJ1-2; a possible D gene is TRBD1 (6 bases). Germline values: CDR1 PRHDT, CDR2 FYEKMQ (reference sequence). The CDR3 totals 15 residues. Trimming removed 4 bases at V and 4 bases at J, with 16 bases between. As DNA, the CDR3 is TGTGCCAGCAGCTCCGCAGGGGCCGCAAGCTATGGCTACACCTTC. Translation: CASSSAGAASYGYTF.

The CDR3 bases are TGTGCCAGCAGCTTAGGGAGGGCGCGGCCAGATACGCAGTATTTT. It specifies CASSLGRARPDTQYF. V is TRBV13 and J is TRBJ2-3; D perhaps matches TRBD2 (5 bases). This CDR3 is built from 15 residues. Trimming took 0 bases from V and 4 from J, leaving 11 bases between them. CDR1 PRHDT and CDR2 FYEKMQ come from the germline V gene (reference sequence).

This clonotype was picked up one time. This rearrangement joins TRBV5-1 to TRBJ1-1; D remains unclear. In germline, CDR1 is SGHRS, CDR2 YFSETQ. With 8 bases removed from V and 4 bases from J, the gap between germline ends came to 9 bases. CDR3 length: 11 amino acids. CDR3 DNA: TGCGCCAGTCTCACCGGCACTGAAGCTTTCTTT. It specifies CASLTGTEAFF.

This chain joins TRBV4-1 and TRBJ2-2; D is possibly TRBD1 or TRBD2 (5 bases each). The CDR3 extends over 16 amino acids. CDR1 and CDR2 (germline): MGHRA, YSYEKL. Trimming took 3 bases from V and 1 from J, leaving 12 bases between them. CDR3 coding DNA: TGCGCCAGCAGCCATATGGGGGAGAGGAACACCGGGGAGCTGTTTTTT. Residues: CASSHMGERNTGELFF.

This chain connects TRBV15 to TRBJ2-2; no reliable D call. The CDR3 runs to 17 residues. In germline, CDR1 is LNHNV, CDR2 YYDKDF (reference sequence). With 5 bases removed from V and 5 bases from J, the gap between germline ends came to 21 bases. The CDR3 coding sequence is TGTGCCACCAGCGGTAAAAAGGAAACCCGGTGGACCGGGGAGCTGTTTTTT. Encoded protein: CATSGKKETRWTGELFF.

The genes are TRBV6-4 and TRBJ2-3, with 7 bases that match TRBD2. Trimming removed 4 bases from V and 4 bases from J; junction bases left unmatched: 5. The CDR3 has 14 amino acids. Germline V lookup: CDR1 MRHNA, CDR2 SNTAGT. In DNA form, the CDR3 reads TGTGCCAGCAGTGTTGCGGGAGAAGCAGATACGCAGTATTTT. This translates into CASSVAGEADTQYF.

The J gene is TRBJ2-3, the V gene TRBV11-2, with 10 bases aligning to TRBD2. The CDR3 is 18 amino acids. The germline gives CDR1 SGHAT, CDR2 FQNNGV. V lost 2 bases and J lost 3; bases outside the gene matches: 11. Here the CDR3 reads CASSLPMGLAGETDTQYF. In DNA form, the CDR3 reads TGTGCCAGCAGCTTACCCATGGGTCTAGCGGGAGAGACAGATACGCAGTATTTT.

This rearrangement joins TRBV3-1 to TRBJ2-5; D is possibly TRBD2 (6 bases). This CDR3 is 16 amino acids long. Germline loops: CDR1 LGHDT, CDR2 YNNKEL (reference sequence). V lost 1 base, J lost 5 bases, and 17 bases lay in between. CDR3 residues: CASSQGPGRGRETQYF. The CDR3 region has the DNA TGTGCCAGCAGCCAAGGCCCCGGTCGAGGGAGGGAGACCCAGTACTTC.

V and J are TRBV6-5 and TRBJ2-2; D gene unclear. The CDR3 has 13 residues. CDR1 and CDR2 (germline): MNHEY, SVGAGI. Trimming took 2 bases from V and 5 from J, leaving 6 bases between them. The CDR3 nucleotides are TGTGCCAGCAGTTACGGCAGTACCGGGGAGCTGTTTTTT. Its protein is CASSYGSTGELFF.

This clonotype was seen a single time. The gene calls are TRBV6-1 and TRBJ2-7, with D uncertain. This CDR3 spans 13 amino acids. Per germline, CDR1 MNHNS and CDR2 SASEGT. V gave up 2 bases and J gave up 6 bases, with 11 bases separating them. CDR3 bases: TGTGCCAGCAGTGAATCTTACGGAACCGAGCAGTACGTC. This encodes CASSESYGTEQYV.

The rearrangement joins TRBV7-8 to TRBJ2-5, with D uncertain. The CDR3 is 14 amino acids. The V gene's germline CDR1 is SGHVS and CDR2 FQNEAQ. V lost 1 base to trimming and J lost 2 bases, with 8 bases between them. The CDR3: CASSLGFGQETQYF. CDR3 DNA: TGTGCCAGCAGCTTAGGGTTTGGACAAGAGACCCAGTACTTC.

The V call is TRBV7-9, the J call TRBJ2-3; D perhaps matches TRBD1 (6 bases). The CDR3 has 16 residues. V shed 7 bases and J shed 0 bases, with 17 bases lying between them. The V gene's germline CDR1 is SEHNR and CDR2 FQNEAQ (reference sequence). CDR3 nucleotides: TGTGCCAGCAACCCCTCTTGGGGGCGAAGCACAGATACGCAGTATTTT. It yields the protein CASNPSWGRSTDTQYF.

The V gene is TRBV1, the J gene TRBJ2-3; the table gives TRBD2 as D, unverified against the DNA. TRBV1 is an annotated pseudogene. CDR3 size: 17 residues. CDR3 amino acids: CTSSERFGGRSTDTQYF. DNA for the CDR3: TGCACCAGCAGCGAAAGATTCGGCGGGAGGAGTACAGATACGCAGTATTTT.

This rearrangement joins TRBV7-9 to TRBJ2-5; D uncertain. The length of the CDR3 is 13 residues. CDR1 is SEHNR, CDR2 FQNEAQ, per germline (reference sequence). Trimming pared 5 bases from V and 5 bases from J, leaving 12 bases between. CDR3 amino acids: CASSLGPEETQYF. The CDR3 bases are TGTGCCAGCAGCCTCGGGCCAGAGGAGACCCAGTACTTC.